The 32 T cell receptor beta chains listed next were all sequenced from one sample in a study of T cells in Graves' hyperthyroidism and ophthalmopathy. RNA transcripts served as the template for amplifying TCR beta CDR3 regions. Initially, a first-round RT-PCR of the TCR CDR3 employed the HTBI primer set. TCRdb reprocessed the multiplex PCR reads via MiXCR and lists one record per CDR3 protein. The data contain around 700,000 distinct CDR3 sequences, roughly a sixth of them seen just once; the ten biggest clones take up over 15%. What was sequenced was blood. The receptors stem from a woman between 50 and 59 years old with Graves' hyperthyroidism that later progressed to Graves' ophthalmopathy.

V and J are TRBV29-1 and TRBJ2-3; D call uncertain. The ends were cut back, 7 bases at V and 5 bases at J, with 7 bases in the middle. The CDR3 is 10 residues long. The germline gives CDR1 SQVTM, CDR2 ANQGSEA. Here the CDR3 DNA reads TGCAGCGGGACCTTAGATACGCAGTATTTT. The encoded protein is CSGTLDTQYF.

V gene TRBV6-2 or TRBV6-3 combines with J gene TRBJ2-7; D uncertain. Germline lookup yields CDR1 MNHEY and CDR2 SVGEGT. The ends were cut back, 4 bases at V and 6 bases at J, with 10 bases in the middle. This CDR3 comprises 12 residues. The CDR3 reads CASSFTAREQYF. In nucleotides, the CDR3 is TGTGCCAGCAGTTTCACCGCACGCGAGCAGTACTTC.

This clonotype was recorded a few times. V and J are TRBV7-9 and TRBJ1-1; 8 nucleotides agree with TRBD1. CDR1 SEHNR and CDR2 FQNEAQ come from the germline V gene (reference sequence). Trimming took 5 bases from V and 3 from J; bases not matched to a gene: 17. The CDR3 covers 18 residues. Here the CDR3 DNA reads TGTGCCAGCAGCGCAGACAGGGGAGGAACGTTATTGTACACTGAAGCTTTCTTT. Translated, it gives CASSADRGGTLLYTEAFF. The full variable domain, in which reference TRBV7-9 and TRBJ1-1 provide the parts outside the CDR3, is DTGVSQNPRHKITKRGQNVTFRCDPISEHNRLYWYRQTLGQGPEFLTYFQNEAQLEKSRLLSDRFSAERPKGSFSTLEIQRTEQGDSAMYLCASSADRGGTLLYTEAFFGQGTRLTVV.

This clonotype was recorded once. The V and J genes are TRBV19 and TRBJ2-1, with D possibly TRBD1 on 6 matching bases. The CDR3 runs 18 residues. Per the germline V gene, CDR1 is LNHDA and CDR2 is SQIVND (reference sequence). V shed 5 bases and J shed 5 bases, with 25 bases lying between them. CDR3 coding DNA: TGTGCCAGTAGTGGACCCCGGGACAACCAACGAAGTGACAATGAGCAGTTCTTC. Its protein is CASSGPRDNQRSDNEQFF.

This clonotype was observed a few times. The CDR3 region is CATSRGLGGGLAEQFF. Here the CDR3 DNA reads TGTGCCACCAGCAGGGGACTTGGGGGGGGCCTTGCAGAGCAGTTCTTC. V usage is TRBV15 and J usage is TRBJ2-1, with D perhaps matching TRBD2 (7 bases). The germline V and J ends were trimmed by 3 bases and 10 bases, with 22 bases remaining between them. CDR1 and CDR2 from the germline V gene are LNHNV and YYDKDF (reference sequence). CDR3 length equals 16 residues.

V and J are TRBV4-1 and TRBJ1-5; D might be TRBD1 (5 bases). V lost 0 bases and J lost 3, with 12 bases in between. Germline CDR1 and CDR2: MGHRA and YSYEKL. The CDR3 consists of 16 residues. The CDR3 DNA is TGCGCCAGCAGCCAAGAAGGGGTTCTCGACAATCAGCCCCAGCATTTT. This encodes CASSQEGVLDNQPQHF.

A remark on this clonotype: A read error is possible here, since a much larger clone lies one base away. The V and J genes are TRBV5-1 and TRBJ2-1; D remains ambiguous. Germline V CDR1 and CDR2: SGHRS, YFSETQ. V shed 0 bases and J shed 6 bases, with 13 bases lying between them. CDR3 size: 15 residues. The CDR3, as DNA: TGCGCCAGCAGCTTGGAATGGACCTCCGCCAATGAGCAGTTCTTC. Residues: CASSLEWTSANEQFF.

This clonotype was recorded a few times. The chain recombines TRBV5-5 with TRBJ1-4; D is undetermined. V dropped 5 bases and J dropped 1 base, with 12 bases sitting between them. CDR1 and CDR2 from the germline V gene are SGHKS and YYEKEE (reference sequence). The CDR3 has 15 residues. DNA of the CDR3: TGTGCCAGCAGGCTTCTCGAGGGAACTAATGAAAAACTGTTTTTT. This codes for CASRLLEGTNEKLFF.

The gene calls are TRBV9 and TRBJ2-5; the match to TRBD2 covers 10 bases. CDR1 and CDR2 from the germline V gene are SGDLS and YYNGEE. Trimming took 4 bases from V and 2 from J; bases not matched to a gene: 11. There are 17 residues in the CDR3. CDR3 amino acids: CASSPGVAGGGQETQYF. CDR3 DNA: TGTGCCAGCAGCCCCGGGGTAGCGGGGGGCGGACAAGAGACCCAGTACTTC.

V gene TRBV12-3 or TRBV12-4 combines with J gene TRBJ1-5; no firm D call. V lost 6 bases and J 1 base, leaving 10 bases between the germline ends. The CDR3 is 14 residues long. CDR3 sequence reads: CASRSEQSNQPQHF. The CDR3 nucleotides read TGTGCCAGCAGATCAGAACAGAGCAATCAGCCCCAGCATTTT.

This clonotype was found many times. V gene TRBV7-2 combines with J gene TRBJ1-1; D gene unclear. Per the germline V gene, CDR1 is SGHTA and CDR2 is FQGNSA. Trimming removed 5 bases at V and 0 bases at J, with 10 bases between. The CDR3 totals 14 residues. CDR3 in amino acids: CASSSSHVNTEAFF. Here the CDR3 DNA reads TGTGCCAGCAGCAGCTCGCACGTGAACACTGAAGCTTTCTTT.

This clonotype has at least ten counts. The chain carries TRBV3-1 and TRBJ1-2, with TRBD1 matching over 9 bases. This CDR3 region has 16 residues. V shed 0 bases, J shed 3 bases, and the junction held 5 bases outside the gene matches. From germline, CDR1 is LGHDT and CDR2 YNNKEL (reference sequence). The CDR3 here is CASSQEGTGSDYGYTF. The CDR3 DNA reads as TGTGCCAGCAGCCAAGAGGGGACAGGGTCCGACTATGGCTACACCTTC.

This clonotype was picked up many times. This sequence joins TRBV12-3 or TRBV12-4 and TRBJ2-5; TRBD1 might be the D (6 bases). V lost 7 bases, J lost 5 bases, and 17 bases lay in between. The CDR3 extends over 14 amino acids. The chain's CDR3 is CASNFMGASETQYF. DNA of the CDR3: TGTGCCAGCAACTTTATGGGGGCATCGGAGACCCAGTACTTC.

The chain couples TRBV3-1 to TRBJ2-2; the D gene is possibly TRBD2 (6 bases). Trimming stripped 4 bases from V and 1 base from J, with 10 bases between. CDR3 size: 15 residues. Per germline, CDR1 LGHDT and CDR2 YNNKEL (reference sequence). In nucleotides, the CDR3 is TGTGCCAGCAGCCCCGGGCGGGGGAACACCGGGGAGCTGTTTTTT. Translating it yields CASSPGRGNTGELFF. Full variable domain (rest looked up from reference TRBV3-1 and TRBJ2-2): DTAVSQTPKYLVTQMGNDKSIKCEQNLGHDTMYWYKQDSKKFLKIMFSYNNKELIINETVPNRFSPKSPDKAHLNLHINSLELGDSAVYFCASSPGRGNTGELFFGEGSRLTVL.

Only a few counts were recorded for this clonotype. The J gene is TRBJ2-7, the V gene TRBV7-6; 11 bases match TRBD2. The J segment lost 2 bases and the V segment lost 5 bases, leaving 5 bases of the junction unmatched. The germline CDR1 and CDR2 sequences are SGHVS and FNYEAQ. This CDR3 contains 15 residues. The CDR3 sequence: CASSPSGGLAYEQYF. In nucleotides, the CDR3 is TGTGCCAGCAGCCCTAGCGGGGGGCTAGCCTACGAGCAGTACTTC.

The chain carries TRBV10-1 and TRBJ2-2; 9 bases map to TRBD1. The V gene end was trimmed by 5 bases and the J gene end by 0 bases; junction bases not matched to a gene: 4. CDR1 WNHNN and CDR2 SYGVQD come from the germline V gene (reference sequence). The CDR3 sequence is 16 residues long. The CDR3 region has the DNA TGCGCCAGCAGTCGGAGACAGGGGGCGAACACCGGGGAGCTGTTTTTT. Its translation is CASSRRQGANTGELFF.

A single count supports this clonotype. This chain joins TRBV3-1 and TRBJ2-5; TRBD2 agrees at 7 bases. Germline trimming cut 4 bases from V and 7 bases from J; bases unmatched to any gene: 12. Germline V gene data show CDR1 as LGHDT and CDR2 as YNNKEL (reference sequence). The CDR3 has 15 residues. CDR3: CASSPLVTSDRTQYF. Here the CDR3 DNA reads TGTGCCAGCAGCCCTCTGGTAACTAGCGATCGGACCCAGTACTTC.

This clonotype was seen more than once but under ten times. CDR3 nucleotide sequence: TGTGCCAGCAGCTTATGGGGGACTAGCGGGGGAGCGAACACCGGGGAGCTGTTTTTT. This encodes CASSLWGTSGGANTGELFF. The chain joins TRBV7-2 to TRBJ2-2, with TRBD2 identical over 14 bases. Germline lookup yields CDR1 SGHTA and CDR2 FQGNSA. The CDR3 has 19 amino acids. The V gene end was trimmed by 2 bases and the J gene end by 0 bases; junction bases not matched to a gene: 5.

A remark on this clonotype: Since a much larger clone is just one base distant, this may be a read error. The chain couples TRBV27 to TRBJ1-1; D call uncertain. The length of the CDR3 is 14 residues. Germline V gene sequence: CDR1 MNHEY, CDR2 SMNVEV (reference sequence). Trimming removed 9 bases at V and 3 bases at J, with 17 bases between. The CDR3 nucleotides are TGTGCCAGTTCCCCGGGAGAGGCGTACACTGAAGCTTTCTTT. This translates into CASSPGEAYTEAFF.

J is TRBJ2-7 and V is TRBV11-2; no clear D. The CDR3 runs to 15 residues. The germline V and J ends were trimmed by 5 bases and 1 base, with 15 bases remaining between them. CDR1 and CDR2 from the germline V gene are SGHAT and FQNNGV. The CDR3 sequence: CASSTDVTASYEQYF. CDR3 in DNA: TGTGCCAGCAGCACAGATGTGACGGCGTCCTACGAGCAGTACTTC.

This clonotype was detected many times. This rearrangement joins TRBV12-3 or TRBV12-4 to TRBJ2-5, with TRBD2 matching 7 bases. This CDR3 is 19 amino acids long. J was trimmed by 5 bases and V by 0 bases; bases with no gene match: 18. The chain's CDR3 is CASSLALLANTAFRETQYF. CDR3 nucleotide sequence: TGTGCCAGCAGTTTAGCGTTACTAGCGAACACGGCTTTCAGGGAGACCCAGTACTTC.

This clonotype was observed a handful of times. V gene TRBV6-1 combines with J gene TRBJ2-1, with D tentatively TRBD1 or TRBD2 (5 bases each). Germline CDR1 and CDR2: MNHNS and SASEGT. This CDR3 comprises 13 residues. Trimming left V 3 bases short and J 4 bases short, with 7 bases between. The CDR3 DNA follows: TGTGCCAGCAGTGAGGGGGATTACAATGAGCAGTTCTTC. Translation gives CASSEGDYNEQFF.

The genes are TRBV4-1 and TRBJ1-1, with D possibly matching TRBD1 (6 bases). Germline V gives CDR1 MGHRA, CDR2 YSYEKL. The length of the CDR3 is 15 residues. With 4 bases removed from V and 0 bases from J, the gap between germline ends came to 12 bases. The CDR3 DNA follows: TGCGCCAGCAGCCGTGAGGACAGAATGAACACTGAAGCTTTCTTT. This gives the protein CASSREDRMNTEAFF.

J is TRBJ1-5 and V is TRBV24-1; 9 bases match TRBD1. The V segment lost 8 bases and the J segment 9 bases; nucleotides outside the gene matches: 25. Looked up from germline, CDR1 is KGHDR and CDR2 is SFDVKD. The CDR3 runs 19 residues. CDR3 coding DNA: TGTGCCACCACGATACTGGCCGGGACAGGGAGACGGCCACGATGGCCCCAGCATTTT. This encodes CATTILAGTGRRPRWPQHF.

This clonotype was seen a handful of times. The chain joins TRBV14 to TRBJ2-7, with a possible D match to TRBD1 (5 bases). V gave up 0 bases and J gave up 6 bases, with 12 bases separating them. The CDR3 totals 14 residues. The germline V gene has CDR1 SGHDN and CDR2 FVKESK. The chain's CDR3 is CASSQDRQHLEQYF. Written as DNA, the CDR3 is TGTGCCAGCAGCCAAGATCGACAGCATCTCGAGCAGTACTTC.

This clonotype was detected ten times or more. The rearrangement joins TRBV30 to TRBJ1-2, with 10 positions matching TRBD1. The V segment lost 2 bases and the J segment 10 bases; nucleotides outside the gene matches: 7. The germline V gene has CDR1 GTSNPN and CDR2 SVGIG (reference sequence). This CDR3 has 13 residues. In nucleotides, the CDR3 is TGTGCCTGGAGTTTAGGGGACAGGGGTCTCTACACCTTC. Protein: CAWSLGDRGLYTF.

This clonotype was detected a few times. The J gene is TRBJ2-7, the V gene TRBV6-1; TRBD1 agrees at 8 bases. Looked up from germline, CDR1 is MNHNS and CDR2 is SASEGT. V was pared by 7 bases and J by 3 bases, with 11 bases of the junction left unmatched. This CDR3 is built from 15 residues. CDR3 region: CASKPPGQDHYEQYF. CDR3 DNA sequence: TGTGCCAGCAAACCTCCGGGACAGGACCACTACGAGCAGTACTTC.

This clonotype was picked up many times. This CDR3 is CASSQDIGSYNSPLHF. The CDR3 coding sequence is TGTGCCAGCAGCCAAGACATCGGCAGTTATAATTCACCCCTCCACTTT. The chain carries TRBV3-1 and TRBJ1-6, with D uncertain. V was trimmed by 0 bases and J by 4 bases, leaving 10 bases between them. Germline V gene lookup returns CDR1 LGHDT and CDR2 YNNKEL (reference sequence). This CDR3 is built from 16 residues.

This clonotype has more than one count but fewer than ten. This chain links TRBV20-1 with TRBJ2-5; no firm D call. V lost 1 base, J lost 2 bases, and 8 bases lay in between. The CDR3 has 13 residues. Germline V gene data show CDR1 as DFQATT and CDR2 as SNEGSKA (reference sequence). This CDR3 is CSARGAFQETQYF. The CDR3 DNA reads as TGCAGTGCTAGAGGGGCCTTTCAAGAGACCCAGTACTTC.

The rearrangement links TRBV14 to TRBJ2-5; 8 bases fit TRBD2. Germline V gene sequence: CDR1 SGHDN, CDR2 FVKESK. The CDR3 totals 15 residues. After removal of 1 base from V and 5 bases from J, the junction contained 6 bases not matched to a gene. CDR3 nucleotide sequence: TGTGCCAGCAGCCAAGTCCGGGGGGGCTGGGAGACCCAGTACTTC. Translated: CASSQVRGGWETQYF.

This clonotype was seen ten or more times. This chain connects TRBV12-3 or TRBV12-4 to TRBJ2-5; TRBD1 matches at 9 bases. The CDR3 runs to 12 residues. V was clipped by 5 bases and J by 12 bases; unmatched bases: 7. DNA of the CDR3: TGTGCCAGCAGTCCCGGGACAGGGTCTGAGTACTTC. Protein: CASSPGTGSEYF.

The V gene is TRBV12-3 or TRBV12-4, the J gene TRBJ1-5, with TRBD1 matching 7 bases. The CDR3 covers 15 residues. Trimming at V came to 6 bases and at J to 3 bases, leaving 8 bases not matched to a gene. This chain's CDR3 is CASSPLEGANQPQHF. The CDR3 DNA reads TGTGCCAGCAGCCCACTGGAGGGGGCCAATCAGCCCCAGCATTTT.